This TCR beta chain emerged from a study of blood T cell repertoires in COVID-19. Only in-frame clones appear in the TCRdb table, and some are missing; sequencing was by immunoSEQ multiplex PCR. This sample has roughly 400,000 clones, with over 75% found just once. The ends were cut back, 5 bases at V and 3 bases at J, with 8 bases in the middle. This CDR3 is built from 12 residues. The sample taken for sequencing was PBMCs or T cells enriched from blood (not recorded which). The sequence was obtained from a young man who had recovered from COVID-19. This rearrangement joins TRBV12-3 or TRBV12-4 to TRBJ2-7; no clear D. The CDR3 loop is CASSMANYEQYF. Written as DNA, the CDR3 is TGTGCCAGCAGTATGGCCAACTACGAGCAGTACTTC.